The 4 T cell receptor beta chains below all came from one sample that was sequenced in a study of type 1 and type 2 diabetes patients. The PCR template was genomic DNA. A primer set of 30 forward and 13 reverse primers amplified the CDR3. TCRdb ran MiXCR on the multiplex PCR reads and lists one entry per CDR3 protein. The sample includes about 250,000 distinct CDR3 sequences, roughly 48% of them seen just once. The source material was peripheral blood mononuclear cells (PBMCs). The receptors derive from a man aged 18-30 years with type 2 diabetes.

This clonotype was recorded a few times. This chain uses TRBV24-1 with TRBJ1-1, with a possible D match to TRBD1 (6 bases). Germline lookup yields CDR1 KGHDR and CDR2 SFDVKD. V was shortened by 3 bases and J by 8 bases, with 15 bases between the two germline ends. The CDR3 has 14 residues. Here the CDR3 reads CATSDPAQGTEAFF. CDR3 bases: TGTGCCACCAGTGATCCTGCACAGGGTACCGAAGCTTTCTTT.

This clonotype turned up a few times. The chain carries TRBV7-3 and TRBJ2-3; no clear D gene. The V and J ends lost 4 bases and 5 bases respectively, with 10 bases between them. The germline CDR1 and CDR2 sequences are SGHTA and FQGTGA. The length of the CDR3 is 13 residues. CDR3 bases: TGTGCCAGCAGCTCGCCCCCCGGAGATACGCAGTATTTT. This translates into CASSSPPGDTQYF.

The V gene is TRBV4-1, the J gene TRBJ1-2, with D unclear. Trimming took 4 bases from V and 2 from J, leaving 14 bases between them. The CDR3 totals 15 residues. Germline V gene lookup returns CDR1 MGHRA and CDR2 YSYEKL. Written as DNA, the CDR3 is TGCGCCAGCAGCCCCGATGGCCGCCGGAACTATGGCTACACCTTC. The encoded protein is CASSPDGRRNYGYTF.

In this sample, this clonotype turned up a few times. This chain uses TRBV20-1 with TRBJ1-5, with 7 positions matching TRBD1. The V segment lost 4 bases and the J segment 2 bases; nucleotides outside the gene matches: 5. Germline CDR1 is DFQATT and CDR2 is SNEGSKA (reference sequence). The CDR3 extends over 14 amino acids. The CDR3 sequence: CSATNRGGNQPQHF. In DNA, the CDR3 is TGCAGTGCTACCAACAGGGGAGGCAATCAGCCCCAGCATTTT.